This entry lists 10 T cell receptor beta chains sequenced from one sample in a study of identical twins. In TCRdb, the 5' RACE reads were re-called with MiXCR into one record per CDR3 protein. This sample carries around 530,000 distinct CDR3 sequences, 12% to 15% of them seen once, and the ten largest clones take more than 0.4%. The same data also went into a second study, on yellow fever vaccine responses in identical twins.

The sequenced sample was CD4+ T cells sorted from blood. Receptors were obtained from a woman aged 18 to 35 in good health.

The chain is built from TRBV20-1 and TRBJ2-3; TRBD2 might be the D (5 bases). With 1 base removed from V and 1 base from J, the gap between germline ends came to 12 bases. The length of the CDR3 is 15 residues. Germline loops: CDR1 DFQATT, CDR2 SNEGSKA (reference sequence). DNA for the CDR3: TGCAGTGCTAGAGTTGTTTGGCGGGGCACAGATACGCAGTATTTT. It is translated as CSARVVWRGTDTQYF.

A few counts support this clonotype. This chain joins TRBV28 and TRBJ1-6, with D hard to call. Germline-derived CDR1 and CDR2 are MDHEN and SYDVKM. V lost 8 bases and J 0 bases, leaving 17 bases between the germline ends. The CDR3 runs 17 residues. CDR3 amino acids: CASLPPGQSSYNSPLHF. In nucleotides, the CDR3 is TGTGCCAGCCTCCCCCCTGGCCAGAGCTCCTATAATTCACCCCTCCACTTT.

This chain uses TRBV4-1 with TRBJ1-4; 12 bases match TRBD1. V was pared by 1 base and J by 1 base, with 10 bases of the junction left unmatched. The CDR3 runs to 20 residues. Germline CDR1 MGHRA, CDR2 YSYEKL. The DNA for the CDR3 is TGCGCCAGCAGCCAAGGGTCCCGGTGGGACAGGGGGCGAACTAATGAAAAACTGTTTTTT. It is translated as CASSQGSRWDRGRTNEKLFF.

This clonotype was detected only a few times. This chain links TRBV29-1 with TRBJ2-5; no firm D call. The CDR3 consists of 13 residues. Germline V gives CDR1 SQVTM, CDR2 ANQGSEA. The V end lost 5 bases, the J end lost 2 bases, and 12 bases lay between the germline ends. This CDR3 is CSVRVGKQETQYF. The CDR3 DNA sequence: TGCAGCGTTAGAGTGGGTAAACAAGAGACCCAGTACTTC.

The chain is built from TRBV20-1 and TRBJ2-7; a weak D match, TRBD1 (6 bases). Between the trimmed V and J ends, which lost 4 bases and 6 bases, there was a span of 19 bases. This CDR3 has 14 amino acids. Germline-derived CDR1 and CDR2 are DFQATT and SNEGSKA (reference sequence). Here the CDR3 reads CSAMLRGLSAEQYV. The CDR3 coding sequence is TGCAGTGCTATGCTCAGGGGTCTTTCCGCCGAGCAGTACGTC.

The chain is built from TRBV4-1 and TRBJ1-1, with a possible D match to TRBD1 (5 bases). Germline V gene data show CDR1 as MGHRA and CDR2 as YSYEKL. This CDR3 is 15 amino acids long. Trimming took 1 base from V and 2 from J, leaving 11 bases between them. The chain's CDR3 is CASSQAGGLNTEAFF. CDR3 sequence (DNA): TGCGCCAGCAGCCAAGCGGGGGGGTTAAACACTGAAGCTTTCTTT.

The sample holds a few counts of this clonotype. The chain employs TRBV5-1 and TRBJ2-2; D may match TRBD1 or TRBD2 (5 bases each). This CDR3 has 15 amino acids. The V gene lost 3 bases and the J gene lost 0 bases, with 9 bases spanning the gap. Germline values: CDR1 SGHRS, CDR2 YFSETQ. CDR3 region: CASSSVGANTGELFF. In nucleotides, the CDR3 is TGCGCCAGCAGCTCTGTGGGGGCGAACACCGGGGAGCTGTTTTTT.

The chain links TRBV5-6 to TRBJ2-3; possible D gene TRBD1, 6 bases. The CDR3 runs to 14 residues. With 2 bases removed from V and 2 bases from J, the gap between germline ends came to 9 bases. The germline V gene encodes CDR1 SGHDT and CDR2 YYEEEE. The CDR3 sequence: CASSFRDTTDTQYF. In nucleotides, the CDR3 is TGTGCCAGCAGCTTTAGGGACACCACAGATACGCAGTATTTT.

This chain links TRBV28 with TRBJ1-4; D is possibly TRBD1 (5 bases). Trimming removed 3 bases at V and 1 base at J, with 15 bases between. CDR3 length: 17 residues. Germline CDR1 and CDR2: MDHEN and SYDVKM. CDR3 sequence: CASSFRWSRVTNEKLFF. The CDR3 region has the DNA TGTGCCAGCAGTTTTCGGTGGTCCAGGGTAACTAATGAAAAACTGTTTTTT.

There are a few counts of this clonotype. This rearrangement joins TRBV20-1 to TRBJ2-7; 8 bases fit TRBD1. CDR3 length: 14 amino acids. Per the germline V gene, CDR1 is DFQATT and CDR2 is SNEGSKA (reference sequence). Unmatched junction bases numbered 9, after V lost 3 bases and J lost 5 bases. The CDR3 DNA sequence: TGCAGTGCTAGGATCCAGGGGGCCATGAACGAGCAGTACTTC. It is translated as CSARIQGAMNEQYF.